These 5 T cell receptor beta chains were sequenced from one sample in a study of PD-L1 blockade in urothelial cancer listed by TCRdb under 2017. The protocol used for the library was the immunoSEQ multiplex PCR assay. This is the immuneACCESS table as TCRdb keeps it, with only in-frame sequences that have V and J called. A part of the clones is gone; compared with another copy, unresolved V genes explain less than half, and the rest is unexplained. This sample comprises approximately 88,000 clones, roughly 84% of them detected only once. The ten top clones hold 2% to 2.5% of the sample. According to the study, the label for this sample's time point signals: pretreatment peripheral blood. Sample: PBMCs, taken around atezolizumab (anti-PD-L1) treatment. The source of these receptors is a man in his sixties with urothelial cancer.

Only one count was recorded for this clone. The gene calls are TRBV4-1 and TRBJ1-4; 8 positions match TRBD1. J was trimmed by 5 bases and V by 2 bases; bases with no gene match: 10. This CDR3 contains 17 residues. CDR1 is MGHRA and CDR2 is YSYEKL in the germline V gene. For the CDR3, the DNA is TGCGCCAGCAGCCAAATAGGCTTTACAGGGGGGAATGAAAAACTGTTTTTT. This codes for CASSQIGFTGGNEKLFF.

This rearrangement joins TRBV19 to TRBJ2-3; D perhaps matches TRBD2 (6 bases). Trimming took 2 bases from V and 0 from J, leaving 12 bases between them. The CDR3 spans 16 residues. Germline CDR1 and CDR2: LNHDA and SQIVND (reference sequence). CDR3 sequence reads: CASSIIGGVSTDTQYF. The CDR3 coding sequence is TGTGCCAGTAGTATAATCGGCGGGGTTAGCACAGATACGCAGTATTTT.

This chain connects TRBV5-1 to TRBJ1-4, with D possibly TRBD1 on 5 matching bases. Looked up from germline, CDR1 is SGHRS and CDR2 is YFSETQ. The CDR3 is 16 amino acids. V was clipped by 0 bases and J by 4 bases, with 13 bases between them. The DNA for the CDR3 is TGCGCCAGCAGCTTGGCCGGACAAACGAATAATGAAAAACTGTTTTTT. Residues: CASSLAGQTNNEKLFF.

The chain recombines TRBV10-2 with TRBJ2-7; 12 bases align to TRBD2. CDR3 length: 17 residues. Germline lookup yields CDR1 WSHSY and CDR2 SAAADI. V lost 3 bases to trimming and J lost 2 bases; unmatched junction nucleotides: 8. CDR3 amino acids: CASSDPGTSGRTYEQYF. The DNA of the CDR3 is TGCGCCAGCAGTGATCCGGGGACTAGCGGGCGAACCTACGAGCAGTACTTC.

The gene calls are TRBV11-3 and TRBJ1-1; D may be TRBD1 (6 bases). Trimming pared 6 bases from V and 5 bases from J, leaving 28 bases between. The CDR3 is made up of 18 amino acids. Germline values: CDR1 SGHNT, CDR2 YENEEA. This CDR3 reads CASRLLRDRLAGGTEAFF. The CDR3 DNA is TGTGCCAGCAGACTATTACGCGACAGGCTGGCGGGAGGAACTGAAGCTTTCTTT.